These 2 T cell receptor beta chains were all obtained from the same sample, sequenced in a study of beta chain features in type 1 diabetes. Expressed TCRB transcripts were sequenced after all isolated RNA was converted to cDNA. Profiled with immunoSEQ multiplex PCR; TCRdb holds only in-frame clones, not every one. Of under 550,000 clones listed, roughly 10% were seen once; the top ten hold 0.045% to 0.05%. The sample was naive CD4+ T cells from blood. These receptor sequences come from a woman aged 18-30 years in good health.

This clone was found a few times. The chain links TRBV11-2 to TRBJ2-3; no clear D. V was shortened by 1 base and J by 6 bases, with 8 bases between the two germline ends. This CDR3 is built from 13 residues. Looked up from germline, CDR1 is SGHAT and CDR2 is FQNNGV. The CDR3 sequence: CASSLGLHDTQYF. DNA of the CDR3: TGTGCCAGCAGCTTAGGGCTCCACGATACGCAGTATTTT.

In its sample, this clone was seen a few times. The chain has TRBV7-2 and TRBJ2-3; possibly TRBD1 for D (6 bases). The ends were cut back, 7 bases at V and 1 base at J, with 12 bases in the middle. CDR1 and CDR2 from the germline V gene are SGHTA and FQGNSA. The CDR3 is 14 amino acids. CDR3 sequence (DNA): TGTGCCAGCAACGATTGGGGGCGCACAGATACGCAGTATTTT. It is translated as CASNDWGRTDTQYF. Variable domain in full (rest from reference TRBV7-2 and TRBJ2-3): GAGVSQSPSNKVTEKGKDVELRCDPISGHTALYWYRQSLGQGLEFLIYFQGNSAPDKSGLPSDRFSAERTGGSVSTLTIQRTQQEDSAVYLCASNDWGRTDTQYFGPGTRLTVL.